A single sample gave rise to the 4 T cell receptor beta chains below, sequenced in a study of T-cell reconstitution after alpha-beta-depleted transplantation in children. Unique molecular identifiers were incorporated when the TCRbeta library was constructed. TCRdb fed the PCR reads into MiXCR, producing one record per CDR3 protein. This sample yields about 1,000,000 distinct CDR3 sequences, of which roughly 29% are seen a single time; 25% to 35% belongs to the top ten. This specimen was PBMCs, mostly from graft donor cells, taken 360 days after TCRalphabeta/CD19-depleted stem cell transplant. The receptors were sampled from a boy in the first two years of life who had a stem cell transplant for SCID, so the T cells may come from the graft donor.

The CDR3 coding sequence is TGTGCCAGCAGCCAGGGTAGCGGGGGGGCGGGAGAGACCCAGTACTTC. It specifies CASSQGSGGAGETQYF. This rearrangement joins TRBV4-2 to TRBJ2-5; 11 nucleotides align to TRBD2. V trimming: 3 bases; J trimming: 4 bases; junction bases outside the gene matches: 7. The length of the CDR3 is 16 residues. The germline CDR1 and CDR2 sequences are LGHNA and YNFKEQ.

This clonotype was observed once. The rearrangement joins TRBV7-3 to TRBJ1-3; 9 bases are a match to TRBD1. The V gene end was trimmed by 5 bases and the J gene end by 4 bases; junction bases not matched to a gene: 6. CDR3 size: 15 residues. Looked up from germline, CDR1 is SGHTA and CDR2 is FQGTGA. The DNA for the CDR3 is TGTGCCAGCAGCCAAACAGGGGGCGTCGGAAACACCATATATTTT. This encodes CASSQTGGVGNTIYF.

The chain carries TRBV6-2 or TRBV6-3 and TRBJ1-1; weak D call: TRBD1 (5 bases). This CDR3 contains 15 residues. Trimming left V 6 bases short and J 3 bases short, with 17 bases between. Germline V CDR1 and CDR2: MNHEY, SVGEGT. CDR3 sequence reads: CASSSWGLGDTEAFF. The CDR3 DNA reads TGTGCCAGCAGCTCTTGGGGCCTGGGGGACACTGAAGCTTTCTTT.

This clonotype was seen only once. J is TRBJ2-7 and V is TRBV6-2 or TRBV6-3; D is perhaps TRBD1 (5 bases). Trimming shortened V by 7 bases and J by 6 bases, and 16 bases separated the two germline ends. Looked up from germline, CDR1 is MNHEY and CDR2 is SVGEGT. The CDR3 is made up of 13 amino acids. CDR3 protein: CASKGRVTAEQYF. The CDR3 nucleotides are TGTGCCAGCAAGGGCAGGGTGACGGCCGAGCAGTACTTC.